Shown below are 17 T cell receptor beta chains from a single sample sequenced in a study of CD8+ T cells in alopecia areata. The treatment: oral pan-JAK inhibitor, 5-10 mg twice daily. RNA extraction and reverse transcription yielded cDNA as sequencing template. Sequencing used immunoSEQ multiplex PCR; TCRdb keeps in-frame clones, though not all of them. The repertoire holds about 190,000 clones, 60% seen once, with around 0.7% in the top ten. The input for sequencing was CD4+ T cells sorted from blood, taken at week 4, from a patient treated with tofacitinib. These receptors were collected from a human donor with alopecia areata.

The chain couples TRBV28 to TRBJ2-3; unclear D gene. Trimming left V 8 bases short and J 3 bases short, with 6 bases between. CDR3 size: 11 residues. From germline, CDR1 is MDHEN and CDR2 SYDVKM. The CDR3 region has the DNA TGTGCCAGCGGCCGAACAGATACGCAGTATTTT. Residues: CASGRTDTQYF.

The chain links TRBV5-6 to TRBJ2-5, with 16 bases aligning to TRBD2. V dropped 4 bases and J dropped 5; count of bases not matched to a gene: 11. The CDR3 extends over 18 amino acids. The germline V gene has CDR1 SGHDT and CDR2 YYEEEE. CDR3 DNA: TGTGCCAGCAGCGCGTCGGGACTAGCGGGAGGGTGGTCCGAGACCCAGTACTTC. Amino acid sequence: CASSASGLAGGWSETQYF. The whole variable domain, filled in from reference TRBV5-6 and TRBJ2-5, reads DAGVTQSPTHLIKTRGQQVTLRCSPKSGHDTVSWYQQALGQGPQFIFQYYEEEERQRGNFPDRFSGHQFPNYSSELNVNALLLGDSALYLCASSASGLAGGWSETQYFGPGTRLLVL.

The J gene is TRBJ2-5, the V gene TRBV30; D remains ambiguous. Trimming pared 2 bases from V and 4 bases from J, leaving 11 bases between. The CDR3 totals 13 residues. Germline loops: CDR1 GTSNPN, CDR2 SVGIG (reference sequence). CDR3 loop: CAWSLGYRETQYF. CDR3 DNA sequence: TGTGCCTGGAGTTTGGGCTATCGAGAGACCCAGTACTTC. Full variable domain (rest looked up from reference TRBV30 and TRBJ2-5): SQTIHQWPATLVQPVGSPLSLECTVEGTSNPNLYWYRQAAGRGLQLLFYSVGIGQISSEVPQNLSASRPQDRQFILSSKKLLLSDSGFYLCAWSLGYRETQYFGPGTRLLVL.

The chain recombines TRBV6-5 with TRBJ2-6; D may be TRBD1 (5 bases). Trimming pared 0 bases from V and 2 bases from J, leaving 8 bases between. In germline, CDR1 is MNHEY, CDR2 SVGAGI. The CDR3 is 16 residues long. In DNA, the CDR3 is TGTGCCAGCAGTTACTCTTTCAGGGCTGGGGCCAACGTCCTGACTTTC. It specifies CASSYSFRAGANVLTF.

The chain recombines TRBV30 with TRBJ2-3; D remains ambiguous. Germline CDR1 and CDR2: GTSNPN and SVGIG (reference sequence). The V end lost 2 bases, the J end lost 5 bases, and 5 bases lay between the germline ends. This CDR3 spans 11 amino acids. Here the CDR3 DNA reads TGTGCCTGGAGTCTTGAAGATACGCAGTATTTT. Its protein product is CAWSLEDTQYF.

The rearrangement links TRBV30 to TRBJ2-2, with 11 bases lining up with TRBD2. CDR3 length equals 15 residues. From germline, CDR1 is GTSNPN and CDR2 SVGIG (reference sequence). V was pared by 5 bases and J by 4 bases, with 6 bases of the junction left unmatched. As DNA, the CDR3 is TGTGCCTGGGATACTAGCGGGAGATCCACCGGGGAGCTGTTTTTT. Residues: CAWDTSGRSTGELFF. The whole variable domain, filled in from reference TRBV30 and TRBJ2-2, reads SQTIHQWPATLVQPVGSPLSLECTVEGTSNPNLYWYRQAAGRGLQLLFYSVGIGQISSEVPQNLSASRPQDRQFILSSKKLLLSDSGFYLCAWDTSGRSTGELFFGEGSRLTVL.

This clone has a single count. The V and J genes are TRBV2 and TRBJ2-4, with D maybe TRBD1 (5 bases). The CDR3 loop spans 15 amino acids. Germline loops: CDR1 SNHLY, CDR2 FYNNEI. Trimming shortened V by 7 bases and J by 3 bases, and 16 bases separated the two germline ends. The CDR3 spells CASTLTAGIKNIQYF. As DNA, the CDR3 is TGTGCCAGCACTCTTACGGCAGGGATCAAAAACATTCAGTACTTC.

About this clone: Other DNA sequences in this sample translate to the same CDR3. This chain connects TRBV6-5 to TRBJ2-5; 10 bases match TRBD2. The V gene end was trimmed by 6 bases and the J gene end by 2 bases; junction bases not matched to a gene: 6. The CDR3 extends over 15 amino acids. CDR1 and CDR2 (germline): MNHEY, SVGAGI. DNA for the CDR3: TGTGCCAGCAGGCGGACTAGCGGAGCACAAGAGACCCAGTACTTC. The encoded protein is CASRRTSGAQETQYF.

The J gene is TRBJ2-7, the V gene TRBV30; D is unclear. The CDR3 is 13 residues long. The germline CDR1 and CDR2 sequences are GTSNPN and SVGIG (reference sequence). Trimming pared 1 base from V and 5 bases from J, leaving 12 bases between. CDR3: CAWSGAGWNEQYF. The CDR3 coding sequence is TGTGCCTGGAGTGGGGCAGGCTGGAACGAGCAGTACTTC.

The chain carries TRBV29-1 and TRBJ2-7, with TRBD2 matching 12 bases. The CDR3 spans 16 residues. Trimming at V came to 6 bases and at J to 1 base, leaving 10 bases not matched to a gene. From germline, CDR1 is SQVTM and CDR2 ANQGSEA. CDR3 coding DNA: TGCAGCGTGAAAGGACTAGCGGGATTCCTTTCCTACGAGCAGTACTTC. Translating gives CSVKGLAGFLSYEQYF.

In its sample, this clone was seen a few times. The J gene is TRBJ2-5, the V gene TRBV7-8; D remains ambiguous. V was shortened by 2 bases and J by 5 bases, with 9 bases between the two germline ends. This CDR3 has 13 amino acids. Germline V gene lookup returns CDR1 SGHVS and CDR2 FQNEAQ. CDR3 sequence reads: CASSLSHRETQYF. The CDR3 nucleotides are TGTGCCAGCAGCTTAAGCCACCGGGAGACCCAGTACTTC.

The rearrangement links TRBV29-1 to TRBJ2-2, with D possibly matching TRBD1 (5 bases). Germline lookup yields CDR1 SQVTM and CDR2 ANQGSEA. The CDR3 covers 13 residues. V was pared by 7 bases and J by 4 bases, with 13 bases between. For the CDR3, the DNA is TGCAGCGGCCGGACATCGGGCACCGGGGAGCTGTTTTTT. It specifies CSGRTSGTGELFF.

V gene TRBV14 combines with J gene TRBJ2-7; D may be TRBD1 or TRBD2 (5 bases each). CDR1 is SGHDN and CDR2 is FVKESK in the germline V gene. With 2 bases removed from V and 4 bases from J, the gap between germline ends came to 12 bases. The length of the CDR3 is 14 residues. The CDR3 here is CASSQLGTVYEQYF. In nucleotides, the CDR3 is TGTGCCAGCAGCCAACTAGGGACCGTTTACGAGCAGTACTTC.

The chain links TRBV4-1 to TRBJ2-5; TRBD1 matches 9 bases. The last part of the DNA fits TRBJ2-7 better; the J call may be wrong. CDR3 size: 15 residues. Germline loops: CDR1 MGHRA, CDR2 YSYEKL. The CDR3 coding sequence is TGCGCCAGCAGCCATACAGGGGGCAGAGGCTACGAGCAGTACTTC. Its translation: CASSHTGGRGYEQYF.

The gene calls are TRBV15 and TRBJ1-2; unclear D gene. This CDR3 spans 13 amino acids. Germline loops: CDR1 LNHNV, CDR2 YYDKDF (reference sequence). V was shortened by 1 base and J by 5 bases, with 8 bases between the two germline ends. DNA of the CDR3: TGTGCCACCAGCAGAGGCCTGGAGTATGGCTACACCTTC. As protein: CATSRGLEYGYTF.

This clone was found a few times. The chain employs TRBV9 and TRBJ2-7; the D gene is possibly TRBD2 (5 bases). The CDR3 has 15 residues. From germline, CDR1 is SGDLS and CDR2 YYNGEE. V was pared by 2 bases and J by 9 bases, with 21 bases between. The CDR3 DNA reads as TGTGCCAGCAGCGTTCGTCAGCGGACCTACGAGTTGCAGTACTTC. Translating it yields CASSVRQRTYELQYF.

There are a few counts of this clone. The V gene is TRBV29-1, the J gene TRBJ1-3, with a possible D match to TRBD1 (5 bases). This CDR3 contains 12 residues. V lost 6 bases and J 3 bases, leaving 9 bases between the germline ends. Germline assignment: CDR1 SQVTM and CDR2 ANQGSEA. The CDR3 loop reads CSVGTGGNTIYF. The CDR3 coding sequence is TGCAGCGTGGGGACGGGTGGAAACACCATATATTTT.